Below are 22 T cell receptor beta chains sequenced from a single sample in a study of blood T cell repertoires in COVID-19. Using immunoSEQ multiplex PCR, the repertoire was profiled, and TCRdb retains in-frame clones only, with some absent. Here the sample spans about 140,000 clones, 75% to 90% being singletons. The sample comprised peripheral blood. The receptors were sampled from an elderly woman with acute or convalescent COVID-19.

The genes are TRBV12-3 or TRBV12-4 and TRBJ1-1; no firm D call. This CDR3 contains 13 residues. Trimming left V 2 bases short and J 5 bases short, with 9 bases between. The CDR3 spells CASSLWRGTEAFF. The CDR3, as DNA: TGTGCCAGCAGTTTATGGCGGGGAACTGAAGCTTTCTTT.

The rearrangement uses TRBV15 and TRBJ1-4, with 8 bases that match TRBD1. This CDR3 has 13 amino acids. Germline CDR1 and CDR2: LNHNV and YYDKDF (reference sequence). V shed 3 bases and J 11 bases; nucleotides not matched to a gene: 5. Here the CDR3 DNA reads TGTGCCACCAGCAGGGACAGGGAGGTTAAACTGTTTTTT. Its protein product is CATSRDREVKLFF.

CDR3 protein: CASSLILLRDRGHSNEKLFF. The CDR3 DNA reads as TGCGCCAGCAGCCTAATACTACTAAGGGACAGGGGGCATTCTAATGAAAAACTGTTTTTT. V gene TRBV4-1 combines with J gene TRBJ1-4; 12 bases are shared with TRBD1. The CDR3 spans 20 residues. With V trimmed by 4 bases and J by 3 bases, 15 bases remained unmatched. Per the germline V gene, CDR1 is MGHRA and CDR2 is YSYEKL.

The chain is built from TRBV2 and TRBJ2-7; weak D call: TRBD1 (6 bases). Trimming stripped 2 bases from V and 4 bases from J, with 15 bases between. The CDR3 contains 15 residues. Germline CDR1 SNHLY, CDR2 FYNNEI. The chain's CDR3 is CASSEFRLDSYEQYF. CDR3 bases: TGTGCCAGCAGTGAATTTAGGCTGGACAGTTACGAGCAGTACTTC.

CDR3 protein: CAWRLAGSMGEQFF. In DNA form, the CDR3 reads TGTGCCTGGAGGCTAGCGGGGTCAATGGGTGAGCAGTTCTTC. This rearrangement joins TRBV30 to TRBJ2-1, with TRBD2 matching over 9 bases. CDR1 is GTSNPN and CDR2 is SVGIG in the germline V gene (reference sequence). After removal of 3 bases from V and 9 bases from J, the junction contained 9 bases not matched to a gene. The CDR3 consists of 14 residues.

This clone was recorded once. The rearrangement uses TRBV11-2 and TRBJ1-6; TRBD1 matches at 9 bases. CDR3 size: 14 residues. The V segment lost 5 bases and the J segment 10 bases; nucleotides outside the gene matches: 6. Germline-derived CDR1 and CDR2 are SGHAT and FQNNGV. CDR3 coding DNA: TGTGCCAGCAGCCTGACAGGGGGGGAGTCACCCCTCCACTTT. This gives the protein CASSLTGGESPLHF.

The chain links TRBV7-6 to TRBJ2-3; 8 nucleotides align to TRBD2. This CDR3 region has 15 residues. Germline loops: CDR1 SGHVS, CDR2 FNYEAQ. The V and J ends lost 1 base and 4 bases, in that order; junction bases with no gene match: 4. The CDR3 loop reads CASSLVGGASDTQYF. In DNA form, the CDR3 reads TGTGCCAGCAGCTTAGTCGGGGGGGCCTCAGATACGCAGTATTTT.

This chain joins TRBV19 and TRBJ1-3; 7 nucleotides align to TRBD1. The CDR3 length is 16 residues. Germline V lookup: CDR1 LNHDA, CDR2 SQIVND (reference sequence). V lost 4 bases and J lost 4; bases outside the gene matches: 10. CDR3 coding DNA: TGTGCCAGTAGTAGAGCCGGGACAGTCTACGGAAACACCATATATTTT. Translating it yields CASSRAGTVYGNTIYF.

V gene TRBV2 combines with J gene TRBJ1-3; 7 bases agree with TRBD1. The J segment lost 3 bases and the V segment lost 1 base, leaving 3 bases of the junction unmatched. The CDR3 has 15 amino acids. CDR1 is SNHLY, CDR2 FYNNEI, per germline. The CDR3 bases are TGTGCCAGCAGTGAAGGCAACAGGGGTGGAAACACCATATATTTT. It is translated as CASSEGNRGGNTIYF.

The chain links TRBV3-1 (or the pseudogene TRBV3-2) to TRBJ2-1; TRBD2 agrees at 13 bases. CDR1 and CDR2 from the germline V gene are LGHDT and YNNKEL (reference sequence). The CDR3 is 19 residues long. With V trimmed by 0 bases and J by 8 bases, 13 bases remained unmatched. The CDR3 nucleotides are TGTGCCAGCAGCCAAGATCCCCTTTCCAGGGGACTAGCGGGACATGAGCAGTTCTTC. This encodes CASSQDPLSRGLAGHEQFF.

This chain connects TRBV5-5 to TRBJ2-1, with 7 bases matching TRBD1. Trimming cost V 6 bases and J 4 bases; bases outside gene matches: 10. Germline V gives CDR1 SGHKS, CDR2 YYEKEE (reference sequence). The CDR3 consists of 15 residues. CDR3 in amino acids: CASIPRRDSYNEQFF. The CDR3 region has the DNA TGTGCCAGCATCCCACGCCGGGACAGTTACAATGAGCAGTTCTTC.

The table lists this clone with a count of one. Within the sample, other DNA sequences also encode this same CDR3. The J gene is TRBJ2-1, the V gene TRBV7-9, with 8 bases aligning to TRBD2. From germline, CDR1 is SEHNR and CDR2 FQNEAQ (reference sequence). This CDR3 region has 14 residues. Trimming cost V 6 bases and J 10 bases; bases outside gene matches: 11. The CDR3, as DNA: TGTGCCAGCAGTCAACTAGCGGCTACAGGGGAGCAGTTCTTC. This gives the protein CASSQLAATGEQFF.

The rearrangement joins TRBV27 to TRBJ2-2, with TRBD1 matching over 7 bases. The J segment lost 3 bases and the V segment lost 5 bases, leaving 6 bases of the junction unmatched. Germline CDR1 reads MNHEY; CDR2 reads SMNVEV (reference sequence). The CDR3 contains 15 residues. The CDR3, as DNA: TGTGCCAGCAGTCGTGACAGGGTGGACACCGGGGAGCTGTTTTTT. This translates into CASSRDRVDTGELFF.

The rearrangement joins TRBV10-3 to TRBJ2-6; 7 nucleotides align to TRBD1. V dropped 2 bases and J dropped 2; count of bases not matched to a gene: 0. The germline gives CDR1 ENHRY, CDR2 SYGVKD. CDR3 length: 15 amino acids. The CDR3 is CAISETGAGANVLTF. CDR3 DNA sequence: TGTGCCATCAGTGAGACAGGGGCTGGGGCCAACGTCCTGACTTTC.

The CDR3 region is CASSPMSGTETYEQYF. CDR3 nucleotides: TGTGCCAGCTCACCAATGTCAGGGACAGAGACTTACGAGCAGTACTTC. The rearrangement links TRBV18 to TRBJ2-7; 7 nucleotides agree with TRBD1. Germline lookup yields CDR1 KGHSH and CDR2 LQKENI. V shed 2 bases and J 4 bases; nucleotides not matched to a gene: 11. This CDR3 is built from 16 residues.

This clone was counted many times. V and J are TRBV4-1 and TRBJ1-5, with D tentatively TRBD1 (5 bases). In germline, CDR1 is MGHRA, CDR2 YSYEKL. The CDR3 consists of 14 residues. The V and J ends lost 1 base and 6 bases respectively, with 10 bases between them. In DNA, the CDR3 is TGCGCCAGCAGCCAAGGAAACCAGGGTCAGCCCCAGCATTTT. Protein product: CASSQGNQGQPQHF.

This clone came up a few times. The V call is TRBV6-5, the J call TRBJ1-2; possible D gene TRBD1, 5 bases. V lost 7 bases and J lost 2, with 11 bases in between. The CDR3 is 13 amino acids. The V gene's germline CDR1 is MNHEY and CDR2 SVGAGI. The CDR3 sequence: CASTARANYGYTF. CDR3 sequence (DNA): TGTGCCAGCACAGCCAGGGCCAACTATGGCTACACCTTC.

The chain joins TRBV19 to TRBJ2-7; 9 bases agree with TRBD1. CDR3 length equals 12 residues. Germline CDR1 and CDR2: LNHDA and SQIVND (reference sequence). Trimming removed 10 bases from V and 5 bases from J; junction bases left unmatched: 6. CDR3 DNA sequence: TGTGCCACCGAGGACAGGGGACACGAGCAGTACTTC. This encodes CATEDRGHEQYF.

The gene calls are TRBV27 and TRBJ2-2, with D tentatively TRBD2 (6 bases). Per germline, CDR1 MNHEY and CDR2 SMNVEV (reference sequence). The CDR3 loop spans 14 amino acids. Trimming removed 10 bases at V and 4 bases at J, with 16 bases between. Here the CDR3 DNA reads TGTGCCACCAGGAGGGTGGGTAGCACCGGGGAGCTGTTTTTT. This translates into CATRRVGSTGELFF.

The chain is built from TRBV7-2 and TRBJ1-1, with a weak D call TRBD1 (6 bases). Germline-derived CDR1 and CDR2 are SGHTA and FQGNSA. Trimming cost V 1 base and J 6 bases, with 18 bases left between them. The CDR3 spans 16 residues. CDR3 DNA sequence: TGTGCCAGCAGCTTAGTAGGCACAGGGAGTAGCCCTGAAGCTTTCTTT. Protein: CASSLVGTGSSPEAFF.

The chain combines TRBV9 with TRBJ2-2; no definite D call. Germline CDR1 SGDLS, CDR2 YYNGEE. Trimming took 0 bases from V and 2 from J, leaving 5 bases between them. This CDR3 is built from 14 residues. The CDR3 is CASSVVSNTGELFF. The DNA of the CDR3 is TGTGCCAGCAGCGTAGTTTCAAACACCGGGGAGCTGTTTTTT.

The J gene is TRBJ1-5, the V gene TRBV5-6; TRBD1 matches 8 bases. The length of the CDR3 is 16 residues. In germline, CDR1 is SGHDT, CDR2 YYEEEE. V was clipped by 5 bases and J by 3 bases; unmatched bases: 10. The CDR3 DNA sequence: TGTGCCAGCAGGTCCGATTCGGACAGGGTCAATCAGCCCCAGCATTTT. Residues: CASRSDSDRVNQPQHF.